This record concerns one T cell receptor (beta chain) sequence. This sample was included in a study of shared clonotypes between healthy human individuals. Study-level information: Contributing individuals were two females and three males aged 18 to 49.

Naive CD8 cells comprised CD45RO-negative, CCR7-positively selected cells, excluding terminally differentiated effector memory CD45RA+ cells. Across several immunoSEQ plates, the genomic DNA of each subset was split evenly. The protocol was immunoSEQ multiplex PCR, while the TCRdb copy is restricted to in-frame clones and leaves out a portion. Altogether about 2.1 million clones are present, over 85% being singletons, with the ten largest covering around 1.8%. This CDR3 region has 17 residues. Trimming shortened V by 1 base and J by 2 bases, and 16 bases separated the two germline ends. Germline loops: CDR1 MGHRA, CDR2 YSYEKL.

Source material: naive CD8+ T cells from PBMCs. This TCR derives from a man younger than 35 in good health. Some clones in this sample may be carry-over from other donors' samples. The chain employs TRBV4-1 and TRBJ2-3; no clear D gene. The CDR3 reads CASSQGLGRPFTDTQYF. CDR3 DNA sequence: TGCGCCAGCAGCCAAGGGCTCGGGCGTCCGTTCACAGATACGCAGTATTTT.